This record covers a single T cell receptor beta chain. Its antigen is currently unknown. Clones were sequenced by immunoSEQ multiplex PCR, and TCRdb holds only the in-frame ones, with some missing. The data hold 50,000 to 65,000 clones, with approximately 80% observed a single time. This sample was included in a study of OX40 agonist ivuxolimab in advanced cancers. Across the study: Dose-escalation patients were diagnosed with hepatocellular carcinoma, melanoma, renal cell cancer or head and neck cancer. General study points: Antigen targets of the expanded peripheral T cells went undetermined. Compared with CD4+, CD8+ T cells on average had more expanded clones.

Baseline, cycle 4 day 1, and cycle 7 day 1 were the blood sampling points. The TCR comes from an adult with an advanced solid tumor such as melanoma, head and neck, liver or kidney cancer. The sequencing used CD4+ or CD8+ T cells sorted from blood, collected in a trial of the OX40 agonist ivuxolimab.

The CDR3 nucleotides read TGTGCCAGCAGGGGAGGGATAGGGACGGTGTATGAAAAACTGTTTTTT. Protein sequence: CASRGGIGTVYEKLFF. The V call is TRBV6-6, the J call TRBJ1-4; possibly TRBD1 for D (5 bases). The V end lost 6 bases, the J end lost 6 bases, and 20 bases lay between the germline ends. Germline CDR1 and CDR2: MNHNY and SVGAGI (reference sequence). The CDR3 consists of 16 residues.